This TCR beta chain comes out of a study of response to subunit inactivated influenza vaccine. This clonotype was seen only a few times. TCRdb reanalysed the RT-PCR reads using MiXCR and keeps one entry per CDR3 protein. In the table there are over 800,000 distinct CDR3 sequences, approximately 22% of which are singletons. The CDR3 is 17 residues long. The junction had 6 bases not matched to a gene; V was cut back by 0 bases and J by 1 base. Germline values: CDR1 SGHRS, CDR2 YFSETQ. The origin of this receptor is a man aged 50-59 years who received an inactivated influenza vaccine. The genes are TRBV5-1 and TRBJ2-1; 8 bases are shared with TRBD2. The sequenced sample was PBMCs from blood, obtained around 5 days after vaccination. CDR3 loop: CASSLAAGGLSYNEQFF. In nucleotides, the CDR3 is TGCGCCAGCAGCTTGGCGGCGGGGGGACTATCCTACAATGAGCAGTTCTTC.